The T cell receptor (beta chain) under discussion was sequenced for a study of blood T cell repertoires in COVID-19. Study context: COVID-19 samples collected from the United States, Italy and Spain covered acute and convalescent phases. PBMCs, B-cell-depleted T cells, or T cells provided the cDNA or gDNA that made up the material.

Germline CDR1 is SGHVS and CDR2 is FQNEAQ. V dropped 5 bases and J dropped 3 bases, with 10 bases sitting between them. This CDR3 contains 14 residues. This clone was picked up one time. Under the authors' procedure: The assay estimated nucleated cells by amplifying reference gene primers. Here immunoSEQ multiplex PCR was the method, and the copy in TCRdb shows in-frame clones only, minus some. Clonal size and the V and J genes are those of that table, whereas D and trimming came from the DNA. The sample consists of about 280,000 clones, around 89% of them appearing once. The clonotype comes from a man aged 35 to 55 with acute or convalescent COVID-19. The rearrangement links TRBV7-8 to TRBJ2-2, with D possibly TRBD1 on 5 matching bases. The source material was peripheral blood. CDR3 loop: CASSPRQYTGELFF. In nucleotides, the CDR3 is TGTGCCAGCAGCCCGCGACAGTACACCGGGGAGCTGTTTTTT.